This T cell receptor beta chain emerged from a study of early T cells in non-severe SARS-CoV-2 infection. The CDR3 extends over 15 amino acids. V lost 5 bases and J lost 2, with 16 bases in between. Unique molecular identifiers tagged individual cDNA molecules. TCRdb re-called the 5' RACE reads with MiXCR, one entry per CDR3 protein. The sample records 50,000 to 70,000 distinct CDR3 sequences, approximately 13% being singletons. As for this clonotype: Its target is not known.

General study points: Matches to VDJdb favored anti-spike CD8 responses and missed private and CD4 specificities.

The TCR comes from an adult who was a healthcare worker with PCR-confirmed SARS-CoV-2 infection or an uninfected control (not recorded which). This chain joins TRBV12-3 or TRBV12-4 and TRBJ2-7; D perhaps matches TRBD1 (6 bases). The sequenced sample consisted of whole blood. The CDR3 DNA reads as TGTGCCAGCAGTCGCGGGTGGGACACGGCCTACGAGCAGTACTTC. Protein product: CASSRGWDTAYEQYF.